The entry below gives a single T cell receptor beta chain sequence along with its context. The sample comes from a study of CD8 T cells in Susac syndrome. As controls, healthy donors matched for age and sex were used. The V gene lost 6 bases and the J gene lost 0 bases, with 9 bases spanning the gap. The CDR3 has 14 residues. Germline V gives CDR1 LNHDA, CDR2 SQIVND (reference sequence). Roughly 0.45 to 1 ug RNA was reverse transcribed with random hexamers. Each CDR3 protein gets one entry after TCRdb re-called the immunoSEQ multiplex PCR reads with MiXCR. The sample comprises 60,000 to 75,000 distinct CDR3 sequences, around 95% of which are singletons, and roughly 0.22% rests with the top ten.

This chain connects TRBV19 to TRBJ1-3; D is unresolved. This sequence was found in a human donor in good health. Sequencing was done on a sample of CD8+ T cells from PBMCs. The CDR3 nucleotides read TGTGCCAGTAGCATACAGCGCTCTGGAAACACCATATATTTT. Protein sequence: CASSIQRSGNTIYF. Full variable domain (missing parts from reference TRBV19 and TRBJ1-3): DGGITQSPKYLFRKEGQNVTLSCEQNLNHDAMYWYRQDPGQGLRLIYYSQIVNDFQKGDIAEGYSVSREKKESFPLTVTSAQKNPTAFYLCASSIQRSGNTIYFGEGSWLTVV.